The sequence of this T cell receptor beta chain was determined in a study of blood T cell repertoires in COVID-19. Overall study: The analysed material was cDNA or gDNA that came from T cells, B-cell-depleted T cells, or PBMCs.

Repertoires were generated with immunoSEQ multiplex PCR, while TCRdb's copy carries only in-frame clones and drops some. The sample shows 450,000 to 500,000 clones, less than 90% of them seen only once. Germline CDR1 is SGHDN and CDR2 is FVKESK. V lost 3 bases to trimming and J lost 10 bases; unmatched junction nucleotides: 7. The CDR3 length is 13 residues. This clone was recorded a few times. The J gene is TRBJ2-3, the V gene TRBV14, with 7 bases lining up with TRBD1. Sequenced: PBMCs or T cells enriched from blood (not recorded which). The TCR originated in a woman aged 55-69 years who had recovered from COVID-19. CDR3 nucleotides: TGTGCCAGCAGCCAGGCCAGACAGGGAGCGCAGTATTTT. It codes for CASSQARQGAQYF.